The entry below describes one T cell receptor (beta chain). In its sample, this clone was seen once. The specificity of this receptor is unknown. Base qualities are missing; no much larger clone stands one base away. The library came from the immunoSEQ multiplex PCR assay. Alongside multiparametric flow cytometry, deep sequencing of rearranged TCR beta loci was used to profile the T cell repertoires. TCRdb retrieved this table from immuneACCESS and kept in-frame rearrangements only. Not all clones are present; in checked studies, unresolved V genes account for under half, and no reason is known for the remainder. The sample profile shows tens of thousands of clones; roughly 90% of them were found once. The ten largest clones represent approximately 2.6% of the sample. This sample was included in a study of lymphopenia after photon versus proton radiotherapy (dated by TCRdb to 2018 to 2020). With regard to the full study: In patients with gastrointestinal tumors who developed high-grade lymphopenia, the study compared the immunological effects of photon radiation therapy with those of proton radiation therapy. A cohort of about 20 patients with gastrointestinal tumors who received either photon or proton therapy and subsequently developed lymphopenia was included. The goal of the study was to describe how the two radiation modalities differ in their effects on the immune system.

Beyond this particular receptor, the publication reports: After the lymphocyte count nadir, repertoires from photon-treated patients showed oligoclonal expansion, particularly of CD8+ Temra cells, and this expansion drove the decline in diversity. During treatment, patients who received photon therapy lost naive T cells and TCR diversity and gained effector/memory populations, whereas patients who received proton therapy remained relatively stable. Across the cohort, an inverse correlation was found between a larger post-nadir drop in TCR diversity and overall survival time among patients who died. The survival association was assessed only in patients who died, and better survival with proton therapy was presented by the authors as a possibility rather than a demonstrated result.

There are 14 amino acids in the CDR3, from cysteine to phenylalanine inclusive. Left in the record is the CDR3 DNA by itself, 42 bases read in frame from the first base. Reading the germline V gene gives CDR1 MNHNS and CDR2 SASEGT. V and J lose 2 bases and 3 bases, and a span of 11 bases separates them. The TCR comes from a woman aged 70-85 years with pancreatic cancer. This chain is built from TRBV6-1 and TRBJ2-7; TRBD1 is a possible D gene, resting on 6 matching bases. The sequencing used peripheral blood, collected from a patient treated with photon-based radiotherapy. The DNA sequence follows: TGTGCCAGCAGTGAACGGGTCAGGGGCTACGAGCAGTACTTC. Its protein product is CASSERVRGYEQYF.